This section outlines one TCR beta chain sequence together with its context. Its antigen is not known. Measured with immunoSEQ multiplex PCR; TCRdb has only the in-frame clones, and not every one. The table includes roughly 15,000 clones, about 88% detected once. This CDR3 region has 14 residues. The germline V gene has CDR1 SGHVS and CDR2 FNYEAQ. Trimming removed 1 base at V and 5 bases at J, with 8 bases between. The data belong to a study of PD-1 blockade in mismatch repair-deficient tumors. The study, taken as a whole, reports: Tumor-resident clones, often undetectable pretreatment in blood, expanded then contracted after pembrolizumab.

Sample time point: 10-day in vitro stimulation with candidate neoantigen peptide 6. Cells were stimulated around ten days with each of under 10 ELISpot-reactive neoantigens. The chain combines TRBV7-6 with TRBJ2-2, with a possible D match to TRBD1 (6 bases). Sequenced material: cells cultured in vitro, taken from a patient treated with pembrolizumab. This receptor was obtained from an adult with mismatch repair-deficient cancer. CDR3: CASSLVGATGELFF. The CDR3 DNA is TGTGCCAGCAGCTTAGTGGGGGCGACCGGGGAGCTGTTTTTT.